This record looks at one TCR beta chain sequence and its context. As for the donors, each was a healthy bone marrow donor. Researchers ran the PCR with 60 Vbeta and 13 Jbeta primers. Generated by immunoSEQ multiplex PCR, the TCRdb table keeps only in-frame clones and is missing some. The profile shows some 80,000 clones, approximately 80% of them singletons. Trimming shortened V by 1 base and J by 5 bases, and 14 bases separated the two germline ends. The CDR3 spans 15 residues. Germline V gene sequence: CDR1 SGHTA, CDR2 FQGNSA. The data are from a study of cytomegalovirus exposure and HLA in healthy donors.

The J gene is TRBJ2-5, the V gene TRBV7-2, with D possibly matching TRBD2 (7 bases). Sequencing used PBMCs. This receptor was identified in a middle-aged man in good health and CMV-seronegative. DNA of the CDR3: TGTGCCAGCAGCTTAGGGGGGGGCCGCTGGGAGACCCAGTACTTC. Protein: CASSLGGGRWETQYF.